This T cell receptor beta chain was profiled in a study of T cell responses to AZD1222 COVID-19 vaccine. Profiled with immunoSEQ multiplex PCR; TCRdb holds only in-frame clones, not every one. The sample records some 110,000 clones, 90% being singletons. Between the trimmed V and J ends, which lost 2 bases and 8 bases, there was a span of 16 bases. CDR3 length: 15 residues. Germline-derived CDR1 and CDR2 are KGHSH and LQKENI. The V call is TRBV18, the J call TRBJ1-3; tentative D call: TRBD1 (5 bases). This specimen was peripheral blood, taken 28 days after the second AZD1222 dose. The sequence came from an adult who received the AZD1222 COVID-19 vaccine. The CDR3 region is CASSPGGNWRDTIYF. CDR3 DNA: TGTGCCAGCTCACCAGGGGGGAATTGGAGAGACACCATATATTTT. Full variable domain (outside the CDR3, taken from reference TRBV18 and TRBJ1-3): NAGVMQNPRHLVRRRGQEARLRCSPMKGHSHVYWYRQLPEEGLKFMVYLQKENIIDESGMPKERFSAEFPKEGPSILRIQQVVRGDSAAYFCASSPGGNWRDTIYFGEGSWLTVV.